Listed below are T cell receptor beta chains from one sample, sequenced in a study of cytomegalovirus exposure and HLA in healthy donors. Data came from immunoSEQ multiplex PCR; TCRdb stores just in-frame clones and leaves some out. The repertoire consists of under 200,000 clones, with 60% to 80% occurring once and the leading ten covering roughly 2.6%. What was sequenced was PBMCs. The receptors derive from a woman aged 40 to 50 in good health and CMV-seropositive. Each CDR3 is given with its conserved first and last residue. A D gene is named only where the DNA matches it firmly. Size tells how often a clone was seen (once, few, many) or the class of an expanded clone, and some rows leave it out.

CDR3aa: CAISEGGGSGPTQYF
CDR3nt: TGTGCCATCAGTGAGGGGGGGGGAAGCGGCCCTACGCAGTATTTT
v_gene: TRBV10-3
d_gene: TRBD2
abundance: .
j_gene: TRBJ2-3

CDR3aa: CASSNRENTEAFF
CDR3nt: TGTGCCAGTAGTAACCGAGAGAACACTGAAGCTTTCTTT
v_gene: TRBV19
d_gene: .
abundance: .
j_gene: TRBJ1-1

CDR3aa: CATTPGHFQETQYF
CDR3nt: TGTGCCACCACACCCGGACATTTCCAAGAGACCCAGTACTTC
v_gene: TRBV2
d_gene: .
abundance: once
j_gene: TRBJ2-5

CDR3aa: CASSMERLGQNEQYF
CDR3nt: TGTGCCAGTAGTATGGAGCGGCTAGGACAGAACGAGCAGTACTTC
v_gene: TRBV19
d_gene: .
abundance: .
j_gene: TRBJ2-7

CDR3aa: CASSLRQGQGNYEQYF
CDR3nt: TGTGCCAGCAGCTTAAGGCAGGGACAGGGAAACTACGAGCAGTACTTC
v_gene: TRBV7-9
d_gene: TRBD1
abundance: .
j_gene: TRBJ2-7

CDR3aa: CASSIGGSYGYTF
CDR3nt: TGTGCCAGTAGTATCGGAGGGAGCTATGGCTACACCTTC
v_gene: TRBV19
d_gene: .
abundance: .
j_gene: TRBJ1-2

CDR3aa: CASSLRQGEGYGYTF
CDR3nt: TGTGCCAGCAGTTTAAGACAGGGGGAAGGCTATGGCTACACCTTC
v_gene: TRBV6-6
d_gene: TRBD1
abundance: .
j_gene: TRBJ1-2

CDR3aa: CASKQGTPYEQYF
CDR3nt: TGTGCCAGCAAACAGGGAACCCCCTACGAGCAGTACTTC
v_gene: TRBV10-3
d_gene: .
abundance: .
j_gene: TRBJ2-7

CDR3aa: CASSLGVSGRLEQYF
CDR3nt: TGTGCCAGCAGCTTAGGGGTTAGCGGGAGACTGGAGCAGTACTTC
v_gene: TRBV7-2
d_gene: TRBD2
abundance: .
j_gene: TRBJ2-7

CDR3aa: CASSPFGGGWTEAFF
CDR3nt: TGTGCCAGCAGCCCCTTCGGGGGGGGATGGACTGAAGCTTTCTTT
v_gene: TRBV5-5
d_gene: .
abundance: .
j_gene: TRBJ1-1

CDR3aa: CASSAGQDYGYTF
CDR3nt: TGTGCCAGCAGCGCGGGACAGGACTATGGCTACACCTTC
v_gene: TRBV2
d_gene: TRBD1
abundance: .
j_gene: TRBJ1-2

CDR3aa: CASSDSGHNEKLFF
CDR3nt: TGTGCCAGCAGTGATTCCGGACATAATGAAAAACTGTTTTTT
v_gene: TRBV2
d_gene: .
abundance: .
j_gene: TRBJ1-4

CDR3aa: CASNPENGETQYF
CDR3nt: TGTGCAAGCAACCCGGAGAATGGGGAGACCCAGTACTTC
v_gene: TRBV7-9
d_gene: .
abundance: .
j_gene: TRBJ2-5

CDR3aa: CASSSQRGNQETQYF
CDR3nt: TGCGCCAGCAGCAGCCAGCGGGGTAATCAAGAGACCCAGTACTTC
v_gene: TRBV5-1
d_gene: TRBD2
abundance: .
j_gene: TRBJ2-5

CDR3aa: CASSGTGGPNQPQHF
CDR3nt: TGTGCCAGCAGTGGAACAGGGGGCCCGAATCAGCCCCAGCATTTT
v_gene: TRBV28
d_gene: TRBD1
abundance: .
j_gene: TRBJ1-5

CDR3aa: CASSPFQDSNQPQHF
CDR3nt: TGTGCCAGCTCACCATTCCAGGATAGCAATCAGCCCCAGCATTTT
v_gene: TRBV18
d_gene: .
abundance: once
j_gene: TRBJ1-5

CDR3aa: CASSLTSQISYNEQFF
CDR3nt: TGCGCCAGCAGCTTGACTAGCCAAATCTCCTACAATGAGCAGTTCTTC
v_gene: TRBV5-1
d_gene: .
abundance: .
j_gene: TRBJ2-1

CDR3aa: CASSLDRLEFSPLHF
CDR3nt: TGTGCCAGCAGTCTGGACAGATTGGAGTTTTCACCCCTCCACTTT
v_gene: TRBV5-5
d_gene: .
abundance: .
j_gene: TRBJ1-6

CDR3aa: CASSYGQSNTEAFF
CDR3nt: TGTGCCAGCAGTTACGGACAGTCGAACACTGAAGCTTTCTTT
v_gene: TRBV6-5
d_gene: .
abundance: few
j_gene: TRBJ1-1

CDR3aa: CASSLGGPWQPQHF
CDR3nt: TGTGCCAGCAGCTTGGGGGGGCCCTGGCAGCCCCAGCATTTT
v_gene: TRBV5-8
d_gene: .
abundance: .
j_gene: TRBJ1-5

CDR3aa: CASRYPGVGYEQYF
CDR3nt: TGTGCCAGCAGGTATCCAGGGGTAGGTTACGAGCAGTACTTC
v_gene: TRBV6-6
d_gene: .
abundance: .
j_gene: TRBJ2-7

CDR3aa: CASSLGTGGLGSGANVLTF
CDR3nt: TGCGCCAGCAGCTTGGGGACAGGGGGCTTGGGCTCTGGGGCCAACGTCCTGACTTTC
v_gene: TRBV5-1
d_gene: TRBD1
abundance: .
j_gene: TRBJ2-6

CDR3aa: CASSHDRAYGYTF
CDR3nt: TGTGCCAGCAGTCATGACAGAGCCTATGGCTACACCTTC
v_gene: TRBV6-5
d_gene: .
abundance: .
j_gene: TRBJ1-2

CDR3aa: CASSLTGEETQYF
CDR3nt: TGCGCCAGCAGCTTGACAGGGGAAGAGACCCAGTACTTC
v_gene: TRBV10-1
d_gene: TRBD1
abundance: .
j_gene: TRBJ2-5

CDR3aa: CASSPRVGGYTF
CDR3nt: TGTGCCAGCAGCCCACGGGTGGGTGGCTACACCTTC
v_gene: TRBV7-2
d_gene: .
abundance: .
j_gene: TRBJ1-2

CDR3aa: CASADSSFSSYEQYF
CDR3nt: TGTGCCAGCGCCGACAGCTCATTTAGCTCCTACGAGCAGTACTTC
v_gene: TRBV28
d_gene: .
abundance: few
j_gene: TRBJ2-7

CDR3aa: CASSDPPGTGVYGYTF
CDR3nt: TGTGCCAGCAGTGACCCCCCGGGGACAGGGGTCTATGGCTACACCTTC
v_gene: TRBV6-1
d_gene: TRBD1
abundance: .
j_gene: TRBJ1-2

CDR3aa: CASSSRGEDEQFF
CDR3nt: TGTGCCAGCAGCTCCAGGGGAGAGGATGAGCAGTTCTTC
v_gene: TRBV5-5
d_gene: .
abundance: .
j_gene: TRBJ2-1

CDR3aa: CASSQDADRAVAFF
CDR3nt: TGCGCCAGCAGCCAAGATGCCGACAGGGCTGTAGCTTTCTTT
v_gene: TRBV4-3
d_gene: TRBD1
abundance: .
j_gene: TRBJ1-1

CDR3aa: CASSGSSATNEKLFF
CDR3nt: TGTGCCAGCAGTGGGAGTAGTGCAACTAATGAAAAACTGTTTTTT
v_gene: TRBV6-5
d_gene: .
abundance: .
j_gene: TRBJ1-4

CDR3aa: CASSEIGRGYEQYF
CDR3nt: TGTGCCAGCAGTGAAATTGGGAGGGGTTACGAGCAGTACTTC
v_gene: TRBV6-1
d_gene: TRBD2
abundance: few
j_gene: TRBJ2-7

CDR3aa: CASVPGRDYEQYF
CDR3nt: TGTGCCAGCGTACCCGGGCGGGACTACGAGCAGTACTTC
v_gene: TRBV2
d_gene: .
abundance: .
j_gene: TRBJ2-7

CDR3aa: CASSLGRFTDTQYF
CDR3nt: TGTGCCAGCAGCTTAGGTCGGTTCACAGATACGCAGTATTTT
v_gene: TRBV7-6
d_gene: .
abundance: .
j_gene: TRBJ2-3

CDR3aa: CASSAFSGGNEQFF
CDR3nt: TGTGCCAGCAGTGCTTTTAGCGGGGGCAATGAGCAGTTCTTC
v_gene: TRBV25-1
d_gene: TRBD2
abundance: .
j_gene: TRBJ2-1

CDR3aa: CASSSNRGGYTF
CDR3nt: TGTGCCAGCAGTTCAAACAGGGGCGGCTACACCTTC
v_gene: TRBV6-5
d_gene: TRBD1
abundance: .
j_gene: TRBJ1-2

CDR3aa: CASSGGNSYEQYF
CDR3nt: TGTGCCAGTAGTGGAGGTAACTCCTACGAGCAGTACTTC
v_gene: TRBV19
d_gene: .
abundance: .
j_gene: TRBJ2-7

CDR3aa: CASSYSEGEAFF
CDR3nt: TGTGCCAGCAGTTACTCGGAGGGTGAAGCTTTCTTT
v_gene: TRBV6-5
d_gene: .
abundance: .
j_gene: TRBJ1-1

CDR3aa: CASRQEETQYF
CDR3nt: TGTGCCAGCAGACAGGAAGAGACCCAGTACTTC
v_gene: TRBV27
d_gene: .
abundance: few
j_gene: TRBJ2-5

CDR3aa: CASSSEVWQGNGGYTF
CDR3nt: TGTGCCAGCAGCTCGGAAGTGTGGCAGGGTAACGGTGGCTACACCTTC
v_gene: TRBV7-2
d_gene: .
abundance: .
j_gene: TRBJ1-2

CDR3aa: CAWSPTGSEAFF
CDR3nt: TGTGCCTGGAGCCCAACGGGGAGTGAAGCTTTCTTT
v_gene: TRBV30
d_gene: .
abundance: .
j_gene: TRBJ1-1

CDR3aa: CASSLGVRTGEYEQYF
CDR3nt: TGTGCCAGCAGCTTAGGTGTTCGGACAGGTGAATACGAGCAGTACTTC
v_gene: TRBV7-2
d_gene: TRBD1
abundance: once
j_gene: TRBJ2-7

CDR3aa: CASSYDRGSYEQYF
CDR3nt: TGTGCCAGCAGTTACGATCGGGGAAGCTACGAGCAGTACTTC
v_gene: TRBV6-5
d_gene: .
abundance: .
j_gene: TRBJ2-7

CDR3aa: CASSERTANTEAFF
CDR3nt: TGTGCCAGCAGTGAGCGGACAGCCAACACTGAAGCTTTCTTT
v_gene: TRBV6-6
d_gene: .
abundance: .
j_gene: TRBJ1-1

CDR3aa: CASSHEGQGPYEQYF
CDR3nt: TGCGCCAGCAGCCATGAGGGACAGGGCCCCTACGAGCAGTACTTC
v_gene: TRBV4-3
d_gene: TRBD1
abundance: .
j_gene: TRBJ2-7

CDR3aa: CAWSVRGEILYF
CDR3nt: TGTGCCTGGAGTGTACGAGGAGAAATTCTATATTTT
v_gene: TRBV30
d_gene: .
abundance: .
j_gene: TRBJ1-3

CDR3aa: CASSLVMGLAGTSTFF
CDR3nt: TGTGCCAGCAGCTTAGTAATGGGACTAGCGGGGACCTCTACGTTCTTC
v_gene: TRBV7-8
d_gene: TRBD2
abundance: .
j_gene: TRBJ2-1

CDR3aa: CATSRDPAGSGNEQFF
CDR3nt: TGTGCCACCAGCAGAGATCCAGCGGGATCAGGCAATGAGCAGTTCTTC
v_gene: TRBV15
d_gene: TRBD2
abundance: .
j_gene: TRBJ2-1

CDR3aa: CASSLAGTFLGYTF
CDR3nt: TGCGCCAGCAGCTTAGCTGGGACATTTCTTGGCTACACCTTC
v_gene: TRBV5-1
d_gene: .
abundance: .
j_gene: TRBJ1-2

CDR3aa: CASSQTGEVWAEAFF
CDR3nt: TGTGCCAGCAGCCAAACAGGGGAGGTTTGGGCTGAAGCTTTCTTT
v_gene: TRBV5-5
d_gene: TRBD1
abundance: .
j_gene: TRBJ1-1

CDR3aa: CSSSSLNTEAFF
CDR3nt: TGTTCCAGCAGCTCTCTGAACACTGAAGCTTTCTTT
v_gene: TRBV7-9
d_gene: .
abundance: .
j_gene: TRBJ1-1

CDR3aa: CASSYGQGYGYTF
CDR3nt: TGTGCCAGCAGTTACGGACAGGGCTATGGCTACACCTTC
v_gene: TRBV27
d_gene: TRBD1
abundance: .
j_gene: TRBJ1-2

CDR3aa: CASSSSHRTGAYEQYF
CDR3nt: TGTGCCAGCAGCTCAAGTCATCGGACAGGGGCCTACGAGCAGTACTTC
v_gene: TRBV21-1
d_gene: .
abundance: .
j_gene: TRBJ2-7

CDR3aa: CASIGQAGYGYTF
CDR3nt: TGTGCCAGCATCGGACAGGCCGGATATGGCTACACCTTC
v_gene: TRBV18
d_gene: TRBD1
abundance: .
j_gene: TRBJ1-2

CDR3aa: CASSISSPTEAFF
CDR3nt: TGTGCCAGTAGTATCTCCTCACCTACCGAAGCTTTCTTT
v_gene: TRBV19
d_gene: .
abundance: .
j_gene: TRBJ1-1